The 28 T cell receptor beta chains listed next were all sequenced from one sample in a study of shared clonotypes between healthy human individuals. Naive CD8 cells, CD45RO-negative and positively selected for CCR7, excluded terminally differentiated effector memory CD45RA+ cells. Sequencing used immunoSEQ multiplex PCR; TCRdb keeps in-frame clones, though not all of them. Here the sample spans hundreds of thousands of clones, about 98% being singletons. Sequenced material: naive CD8+ T cells sorted from blood. The receptors stem from a man aged 30 to 45 in good health.

This chain uses TRBV19 with TRBJ2-7; weak D call: TRBD2 (6 bases). Germline lookup yields CDR1 LNHDA and CDR2 SQIVND (reference sequence). The V end lost 6 bases, the J end lost 3 bases, and 15 bases lay between the germline ends. The CDR3 spans 14 residues. In DNA form, the CDR3 reads TGTGCCAGTAGCCTTAAGGTAGCGGTCTACGAGCAGTACTTC. Protein product: CASSLKVAVYEQYF.

The chain recombines TRBV29-1 with TRBJ2-7; D possibly corresponds to TRBD2 (5 bases). CDR1 is SQVTM and CDR2 is ANQGSEA in the germline V gene. Trimming pared 2 bases from V and 3 bases from J, leaving 11 bases between. This CDR3 is built from 13 residues. The DNA for the CDR3 is TGCAGCGTTGAAAACAGCGGCAGCTACGAGCAGTACTTC. As protein: CSVENSGSYEQYF.

V is TRBV10-3 and J is TRBJ2-7; D is possibly TRBD1 (6 bases). The CDR3 sequence is 12 residues long. Germline V gene sequence: CDR1 ENHRY, CDR2 SYGVKD. V lost 11 bases to trimming and J lost 1 base, with 12 bases between them. DNA of the CDR3: TGTGCCGCCCGGGACACGTCCTACGAGCAGTACTTC. This codes for CAARDTSYEQYF.

Of note for this clone: Other DNA variants within this sample encode the same CDR3. The rearrangement uses TRBV7-9 and TRBJ2-7; 7 bases match TRBD1. With V trimmed by 5 bases and J by 0 bases, 7 bases remained unmatched. This CDR3 has 15 residues. Germline V CDR1 and CDR2: SEHNR, FQNEAQ (reference sequence). In DNA, the CDR3 is TGTGCCAGCAGCCCCCGACAGGGTAACTCCTACGAGCAGTACTTC. Amino acid sequence: CASSPRQGNSYEQYF.

In its sample, this clone was seen once. This rearrangement joins TRBV7-9 to TRBJ2-3; D is unclear. This CDR3 is built from 14 residues. Germline values: CDR1 SEHNR, CDR2 FQNEAQ (reference sequence). V shed 4 bases and J shed 6 bases, with 14 bases lying between them. The CDR3 loop reads CASSSGQRPDTQYF. CDR3 nucleotide sequence: TGTGCCAGCAGCTCAGGCCAGAGGCCGGATACGCAGTATTTT.

This clone occurred a few times. The chain combines TRBV30 with TRBJ2-7; D may be TRBD1 or TRBD2 (5 bases each). V was shortened by 5 bases and J by 2 bases, with 13 bases between the two germline ends. Germline CDR1 is GTSNPN and CDR2 is SVGIG (reference sequence). The CDR3 contains 13 residues. CDR3 amino acids: CAWSGRGPYEQYF. The DNA for the CDR3 is TGTGCCTGGTCAGGAAGGGGACCCTACGAGCAGTACTTC.

V is TRBV27 and J is TRBJ2-5; perhaps TRBD1 as D (6 bases). The CDR3 loop spans 20 amino acids. Germline loops: CDR1 MNHEY, CDR2 SMNVEV (reference sequence). V lost 8 bases, J lost 7 bases, and 38 bases lay in between. CDR3 nucleotides: TGTGCCAGCTCGGTAGATTCTACTTTGGTCATGACAGGAACGACCCCGACCCAGTACTTC. As protein: CASSVDSTLVMTGTTPTQYF.

CDR3 DNA sequence: TGTGCCAGCAGCGAGGGAGGCAAACTCTATGGCTACACCTTC. Protein: CASSEGGKLYGYTF. The chain carries TRBV9 and TRBJ1-2; D is undetermined. The V and J ends lost 3 bases and 4 bases respectively, with 13 bases between them. The CDR3 is made up of 14 amino acids. Germline CDR1 SGDLS, CDR2 YYNGEE.

This chain connects TRBV19 to TRBJ1-5, with 7 bases lining up with TRBD1. V shed 6 bases and J 7 bases; nucleotides not matched to a gene: 6. This CDR3 is 13 amino acids long. Germline V gene data show CDR1 as LNHDA and CDR2 as SQIVND (reference sequence). The CDR3 nucleotides are TGTGCCAGTAGAAAAGGGGGCGGGCAGCCCCAGCATTTT. This encodes CASRKGGGQPQHF.

The V and J genes are TRBV15 and TRBJ2-7; TRBD1 might be the D (7 bases). V dropped 2 bases and J dropped 0 bases, with 14 bases sitting between them. Germline V CDR1 and CDR2: LNHNV, YYDKDF (reference sequence). CDR3 length equals 16 residues. DNA for the CDR3: TGTGCCACCAGCAGACAGGGGGGTAGTAGCTCCTACGAGCAGTACTTC. This translates into CATSRQGGSSSYEQYF.

The chain carries TRBV9 and TRBJ2-1; D is unresolved. This CDR3 contains 12 residues. Germline assignment: CDR1 SGDLS and CDR2 YYNGEE. Trimming stripped 7 bases from V and 1 base from J, with 6 bases between. CDR3 nucleotides: TGTGCCAGCGGGGTGTCCTACAATGAGCAGTTCTTC. This gives the protein CASGVSYNEQFF.

The rearrangement uses TRBV6-5 and TRBJ2-5, with TRBD2 matching over 9 bases. The V gene's germline CDR1 is MNHEY and CDR2 SVGAGI. The CDR3 runs to 15 residues. The V segment lost 2 bases and the J segment 3 bases; nucleotides outside the gene matches: 4. The CDR3 spells CASSYLLAGKETQYF. In DNA form, the CDR3 reads TGTGCCAGCAGTTACCTCCTAGCGGGGAAAGAGACCCAGTACTTC.

The V and J genes are TRBV2 and TRBJ2-3; perhaps TRBD2 as D (6 bases). The CDR3 consists of 14 residues. The ends were cut back, 5 bases at V and 0 bases at J, with 9 bases in the middle. CDR1 SNHLY and CDR2 FYNNEI come from the germline V gene. CDR3 sequence (DNA): TGTGCCAGCAGTTCCGGGACTAGCACAGATACGCAGTATTTT. The encoded protein is CASSSGTSTDTQYF.

The chain combines TRBV7-9 with TRBJ2-2; the match to TRBD2 covers 9 bases. CDR3 length equals 14 residues. CDR1 SEHNR and CDR2 FQNEAQ come from the germline V gene (reference sequence). J gave up 10 bases and V 4 bases, and 7 bases lay outside the gene matches. DNA for the CDR3: TGTGCCAGCAGCTCACTAGCGGGCCGAAAGGAGCTGTTTTTT. Amino acids: CASSSLAGRKELFF. The full variable domain, in which reference TRBV7-9 and TRBJ2-2 provide the parts outside the CDR3, is DTGVSQNPRHKITKRGQNVTFRCDPISEHNRLYWYRQTLGQGPEFLTYFQNEAQLEKSRLLSDRFSAERPKGSFSTLEIQRTEQGDSAMYLCASSSLAGRKELFFGEGSRLTVL.

The V gene is TRBV7-9, the J gene TRBJ2-1, with 13 bases fitting TRBD2. After removal of 5 bases from V and 7 bases from J, the junction contained 8 bases not matched to a gene. Germline V gives CDR1 SEHNR, CDR2 FQNEAQ (reference sequence). The CDR3 runs to 16 residues. CDR3 bases: TGTGCCAGCAGCATAAGGACTAGCGGGAGAGGGAATGAGCAGTTCTTC. Translating gives CASSIRTSGRGNEQFF.

This clone was seen just once. The chain joins TRBV29-1 to TRBJ2-5, with 7 bases matching TRBD2. The ends lost 3 bases at V and 4 bases at J; junction bases unmatched: 8. The CDR3 loop spans 14 amino acids. The V gene's germline CDR1 is SQVTM and CDR2 ANQGSEA. The CDR3 protein is CSVEYAGEGETQYF. The CDR3 DNA follows: TGCAGCGTTGAGTACGCGGGGGAGGGAGAGACCCAGTACTTC.

The chain combines TRBV11-2 with TRBJ2-1, with TRBD2 matching over 9 bases. Trimming at V came to 10 bases and at J to 6 bases, leaving 7 bases not matched to a gene. CDR3 size: 13 residues. The germline gives CDR1 SGHAT, CDR2 FQNNGV. For the CDR3, the DNA is TGTGCCACCGATAGCGGGAGCGGCAATGAGCAGTTCTTC. Its translation: CATDSGSGNEQFF.

The chain recombines TRBV11-2 with TRBJ2-5, with a tentative D call TRBD2 (6 bases). The CDR3 has 14 amino acids. V was clipped by 7 bases and J by 1 base, with 13 bases between them. Germline V gives CDR1 SGHAT, CDR2 FQNNGV. In nucleotides, the CDR3 is TGTGCCAGCACCGGACTACTGGTCCAAGAGACCCAGTACTTC. As protein: CASTGLLVQETQYF.

In its sample, this clone was seen once. This specimen includes other DNA sequences encoding the same CDR3. This sequence joins TRBV27 and TRBJ2-7, with D perhaps TRBD1 (5 bases). The V and J ends lost 3 bases and 3 bases respectively, with 9 bases between them. This CDR3 is built from 13 residues. Germline CDR1 is MNHEY and CDR2 is SMNVEV (reference sequence). CDR3 loop: CASSLLDSYEQYF. The CDR3 DNA is TGTGCCAGCAGTTTGCTAGACAGCTACGAGCAGTACTTC.

The chain combines TRBV7-2 with TRBJ2-1; D is perhaps TRBD2 (6 bases). CDR1 SGHTA and CDR2 FQGNSA come from the germline V gene. This CDR3 has 14 residues. Trimming took 4 bases from V and 10 from J, leaving 17 bases between them. CDR3 DNA: TGTGCCAGCAGCTACCCGGGACTGCCCCCGGAGCAGTTCTTC. It specifies CASSYPGLPPEQFF.

The gene calls are TRBV6-1 and TRBJ2-7; 8 nucleotides line up with TRBD2. CDR1 and CDR2 from the germline V gene are MNHNS and SASEGT. V dropped 1 base and J dropped 3; count of bases not matched to a gene: 11. The CDR3 is made up of 17 amino acids. The CDR3 here is CASSEDEGLAGHYEQYF. Written as DNA, the CDR3 is TGTGCCAGCAGTGAAGACGAGGGTCTAGCGGGCCACTACGAGCAGTACTTC.

This clone appeared once. CDR3 nucleotides: TGCGCCAGCAGCCAAGAACAGGAGATCGGGTACGAGCAGTACTTC. This sequence encodes CASSQEQEIGYEQYF. The chain employs TRBV4-1 and TRBJ2-7, with TRBD1 as a possible D gene (5 bases). The CDR3 is made up of 15 amino acids. CDR1 is MGHRA and CDR2 is YSYEKL in the germline V gene. V shed 0 bases and J shed 4 bases, with 13 bases lying between them.

The chain uses TRBV18 and TRBJ2-1, with D unclear. Germline values: CDR1 KGHSH, CDR2 LQKENI. V was cut by 3 bases and J by 6 bases, with 12 bases left in between. The CDR3 extends over 14 amino acids. The CDR3 is CASSPTRNLNEQFF. The DNA of the CDR3 is TGTGCCAGCTCACCGACGCGAAACCTCAATGAGCAGTTCTTC.

CDR3 nucleotides: TGCAGTGCTAGTTCGGACCCCGAGCAGTTCTTC. Its protein product is CSASSDPEQFF. J is TRBJ2-1 and V is TRBV20-1; no clear D gene. Germline V gene lookup returns CDR1 DFQATT and CDR2 SNEGSKA (reference sequence). Trimming left V 3 bases short and J 10 bases short, with 10 bases between. This CDR3 is 11 amino acids long.

The V gene is TRBV29-1, the J gene TRBJ2-2, with 7 bases aligning to TRBD2. The V segment lost 5 bases and the J segment 2 bases; nucleotides outside the gene matches: 2. CDR1 SQVTM and CDR2 ANQGSEA come from the germline V gene. The CDR3 has 13 amino acids. The CDR3 is CSVSGVNTGELFF. The CDR3 DNA reads as TGCAGCGTTAGCGGGGTTAACACCGGGGAGCTGTTTTTT.

The chain employs TRBV9 and TRBJ2-7; D might be TRBD1 (6 bases). Trimming removed 3 bases from V and 3 bases from J, with 16 bases in between. CDR3 length equals 15 residues. Germline assignment: CDR1 SGDLS and CDR2 YYNGEE. This chain's CDR3 is CASSATPGASYEQYF. In DNA form, the CDR3 reads TGTGCCAGCAGCGCTACCCCAGGGGCCAGCTACGAGCAGTACTTC.

The chain uses TRBV18 and TRBJ2-7, with D perhaps TRBD2 (5 bases). The CDR3 has 17 residues. Germline V CDR1 and CDR2: KGHSH, LQKENI. Trimming removed 0 bases from V and 1 base from J, with 16 bases in between. For the CDR3, the DNA is TGTGCCAGCTCACCACCGTTTGGCGAGGGAATGTCCTACGAGCAGTACTTC. This translates into CASSPPFGEGMSYEQYF. Variable domain in full (rest from reference TRBV18 and TRBJ2-7): NAGVMQNPRHLVRRRGQEARLRCSPMKGHSHVYWYRQLPEEGLKFMVYLQKENIIDESGMPKERFSAEFPKEGPSILRIQQVVRGDSAAYFCASSPPFGEGMSYEQYFGPGTRLTVT.

This clone was observed once. The V gene is TRBV27, the J gene TRBJ2-7; 9 positions match TRBD1. The germline V gene has CDR1 MNHEY and CDR2 SMNVEV (reference sequence). With 4 bases clipped from V and 0 bases from J, the junction kept 4 bases outside the gene matches. This CDR3 comprises 15 residues. Here the CDR3 DNA reads TGTGCCAGCAGTTACAGGGGGCTAAGCTCCTACGAGCAGTACTTC. Translated, it gives CASSYRGLSSYEQYF.